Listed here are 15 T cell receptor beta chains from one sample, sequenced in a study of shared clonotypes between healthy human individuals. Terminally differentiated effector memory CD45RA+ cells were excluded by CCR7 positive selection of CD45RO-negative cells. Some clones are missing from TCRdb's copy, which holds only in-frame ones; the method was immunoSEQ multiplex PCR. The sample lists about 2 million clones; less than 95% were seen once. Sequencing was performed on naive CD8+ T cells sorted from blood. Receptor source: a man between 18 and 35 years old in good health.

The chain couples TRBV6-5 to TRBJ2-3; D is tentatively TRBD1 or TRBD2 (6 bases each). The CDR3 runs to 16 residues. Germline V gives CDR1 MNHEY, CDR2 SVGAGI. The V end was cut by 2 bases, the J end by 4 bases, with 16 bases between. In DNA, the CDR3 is TGTGCCAGCAGTTACGACTTCGGGGGCGCAGCAGATACGCAGTATTTT. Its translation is CASSYDFGGAADTQYF.

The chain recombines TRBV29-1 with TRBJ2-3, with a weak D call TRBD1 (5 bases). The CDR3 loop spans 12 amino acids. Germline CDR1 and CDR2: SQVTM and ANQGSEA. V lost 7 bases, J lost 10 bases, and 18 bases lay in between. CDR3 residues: CSAADQGVAQYF. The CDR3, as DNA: TGCAGCGCCGCTGATCAAGGGGTAGCGCAGTATTTT.

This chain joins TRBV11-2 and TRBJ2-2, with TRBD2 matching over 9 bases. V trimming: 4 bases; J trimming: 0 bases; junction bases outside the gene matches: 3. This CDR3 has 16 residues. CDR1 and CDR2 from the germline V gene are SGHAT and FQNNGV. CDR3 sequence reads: CASSSLAGTNTGELFF. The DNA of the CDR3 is TGTGCCAGCAGCTCTCTAGCGGGGACGAACACCGGGGAGCTGTTTTTT.

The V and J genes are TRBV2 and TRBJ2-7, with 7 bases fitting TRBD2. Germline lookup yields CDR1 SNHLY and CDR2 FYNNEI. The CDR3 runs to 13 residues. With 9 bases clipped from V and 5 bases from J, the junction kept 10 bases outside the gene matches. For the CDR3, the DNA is TGTGCCAGGAGGGAGGGGCGTTCCCACGAGCAGTACTTC. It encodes CARREGRSHEQYF.

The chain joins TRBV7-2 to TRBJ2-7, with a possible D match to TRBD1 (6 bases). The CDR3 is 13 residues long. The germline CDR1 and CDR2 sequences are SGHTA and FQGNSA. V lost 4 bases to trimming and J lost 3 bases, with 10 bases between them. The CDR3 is CASSYFRGYEQYF. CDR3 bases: TGTGCCAGCAGCTACTTCAGGGGCTACGAGCAGTACTTC.

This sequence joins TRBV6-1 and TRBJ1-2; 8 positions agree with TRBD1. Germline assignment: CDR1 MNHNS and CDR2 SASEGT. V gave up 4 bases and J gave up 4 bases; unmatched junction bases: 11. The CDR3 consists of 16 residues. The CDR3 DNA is TGTGCCAGCAGTGCCGGGGACAGGCTAATGGGCTATGGCTACACCTTC. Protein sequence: CASSAGDRLMGYGYTF.

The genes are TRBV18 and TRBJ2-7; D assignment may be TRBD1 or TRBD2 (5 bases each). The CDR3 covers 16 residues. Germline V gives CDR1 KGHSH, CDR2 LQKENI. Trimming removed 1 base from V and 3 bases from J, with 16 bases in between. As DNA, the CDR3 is TGTGCCAGCTCACCACGCCCGGGGCCCGAGGGCTACGAGCAGTACTTC. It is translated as CASSPRPGPEGYEQYF.

CDR3 amino acids: CASSHPDWDTQYF. CDR3 sequence (DNA): TGCGCCAGCAGCCACCCGGACTGGGATACGCAGTATTTT. V and J are TRBV4-1 and TRBJ2-3; tentatively, D is TRBD2 (5 bases). The CDR3 length is 13 residues. Germline V gene data show CDR1 as MGHRA and CDR2 as YSYEKL. V shed 3 bases and J shed 6 bases, with 10 bases lying between them.

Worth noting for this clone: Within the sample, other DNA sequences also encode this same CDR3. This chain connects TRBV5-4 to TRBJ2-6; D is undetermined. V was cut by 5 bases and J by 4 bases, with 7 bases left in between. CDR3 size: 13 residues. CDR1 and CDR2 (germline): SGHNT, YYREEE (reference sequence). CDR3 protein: CASSLEGANVLTF. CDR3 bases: TGTGCCAGCAGTCTTGAAGGGGCCAACGTCCTGACTTTC.

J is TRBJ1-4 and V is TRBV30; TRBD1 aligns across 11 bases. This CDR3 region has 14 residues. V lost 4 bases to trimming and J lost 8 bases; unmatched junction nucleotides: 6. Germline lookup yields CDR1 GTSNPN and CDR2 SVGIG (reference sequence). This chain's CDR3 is CAWNYGQGAEKLFF. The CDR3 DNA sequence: TGTGCCTGGAATTATGGACAGGGGGCGGAAAAACTGTTTTTT.

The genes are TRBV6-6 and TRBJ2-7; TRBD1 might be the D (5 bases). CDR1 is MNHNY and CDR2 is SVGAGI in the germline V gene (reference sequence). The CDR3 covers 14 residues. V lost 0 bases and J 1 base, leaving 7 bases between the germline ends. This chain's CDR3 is CASSYSRQSYEQYF. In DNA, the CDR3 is TGTGCCAGCAGTTACTCAAGACAGTCCTACGAGCAGTACTTC.

Written as DNA, the CDR3 is TGTGCCAGCAGCGGAGGAGGGACTGAAGCTTTCTTT. As protein: CASSGGGTEAFF. The chain couples TRBV9 to TRBJ1-1, with no clear D. Germline values: CDR1 SGDLS, CDR2 YYNGEE. V lost 3 bases to trimming and J lost 5 bases, with 8 bases between them. The CDR3 sequence is 12 residues long.

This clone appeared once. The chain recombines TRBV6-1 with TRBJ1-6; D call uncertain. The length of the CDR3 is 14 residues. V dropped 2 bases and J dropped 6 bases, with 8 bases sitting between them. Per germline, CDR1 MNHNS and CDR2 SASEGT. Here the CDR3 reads CASSELDVNSPLHF. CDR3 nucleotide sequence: TGTGCCAGCAGTGAATTAGATGTTAATTCACCCCTCCACTTT.

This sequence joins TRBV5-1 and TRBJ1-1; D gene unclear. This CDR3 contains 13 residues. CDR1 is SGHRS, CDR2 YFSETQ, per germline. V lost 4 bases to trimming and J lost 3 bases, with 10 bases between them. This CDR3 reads CASSHTPYTEAFF. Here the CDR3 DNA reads TGCGCCAGCAGCCATACCCCCTACACTGAAGCTTTCTTT. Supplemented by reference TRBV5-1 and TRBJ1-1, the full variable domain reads KAGVTQTPRYLIKTRGQQVTLSCSPISGHRSVSWYQQTPGQGLQFLFEYFSETQRNKGNFPGRFSGRQFSNSRSEMNVSTLELGDSALYLCASSHTPYTEAFFGQGTRLTVV.

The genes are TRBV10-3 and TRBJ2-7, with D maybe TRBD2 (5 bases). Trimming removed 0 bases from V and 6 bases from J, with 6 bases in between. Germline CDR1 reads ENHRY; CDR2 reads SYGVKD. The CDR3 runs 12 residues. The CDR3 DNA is TGTGCCATCAGTGAGTCGGAGGCCGAGCAGTACTTC. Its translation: CAISESEAEQYF.